This T cell receptor beta chain was profiled in a study of blood T cell repertoires in COVID-19. Background on the study: Researchers got acute and convalescent COVID-19 samples from the United States, Italy and Spain.

Resolution of symptoms, clearance, or two negative PCRs was present in recovered Cohort 3 donors. After removal of 6 bases from V and 5 bases from J, the junction contained 5 bases not matched to a gene. This CDR3 has 13 amino acids. Germline CDR1 reads MDHEN; CDR2 reads SYDVKM. Libraries were prepared by immunoSEQ multiplex PCR; TCRdb keeps only in-frame clonotypes and omits some of them. The repertoire has around 270,000 clones, approximately 85% of them found once; the top ten carry approximately 4%. The gene calls are TRBV28 and TRBJ1-1; 8 positions agree with TRBD1. The sequence came from a woman between 25 and 40 years old who had recovered from COVID-19. The specimen sequenced was PBMCs or T cells enriched from blood (not recorded which). The CDR3 spells CASSQGAGTEAFF. The CDR3 coding sequence is TGTGCCAGCAGCCAGGGGGCGGGTACTGAAGCTTTCTTT.